This TCR beta chain stems from a study of shared clonotypes between healthy human individuals. Notes on the study in general: Researchers found naive subsets generally carried larger estimated richness than memory subsets.

The CDR3 covers 16 residues. Germline V CDR1 and CDR2: LNHDA, SQIVND (reference sequence). The V gene lost 7 bases and the J gene lost 0 bases, with 16 bases spanning the gap. Produced via immunoSEQ multiplex PCR; TCRdb's table is partial and in-frame only. The repertoire has under 600,000 clones, roughly 95% of them found once; the top ten carry about 0.068%. This clone came up once. The antigen remains unidentified. The V call is TRBV19, the J call TRBJ1-5, with unresolved D. The sequence came from a woman aged 25 to 39 in good health. Material for sequencing was naive CD4+ T cells sorted from blood. Described subset: CD45RA+ positively selected. For the CDR3, the DNA is TGTGCCAGTAAAGGGTGGTTCAACGATAGCAATCAGCCCCAGCATTTT. Translation gives CASKGWFNDSNQPQHF.